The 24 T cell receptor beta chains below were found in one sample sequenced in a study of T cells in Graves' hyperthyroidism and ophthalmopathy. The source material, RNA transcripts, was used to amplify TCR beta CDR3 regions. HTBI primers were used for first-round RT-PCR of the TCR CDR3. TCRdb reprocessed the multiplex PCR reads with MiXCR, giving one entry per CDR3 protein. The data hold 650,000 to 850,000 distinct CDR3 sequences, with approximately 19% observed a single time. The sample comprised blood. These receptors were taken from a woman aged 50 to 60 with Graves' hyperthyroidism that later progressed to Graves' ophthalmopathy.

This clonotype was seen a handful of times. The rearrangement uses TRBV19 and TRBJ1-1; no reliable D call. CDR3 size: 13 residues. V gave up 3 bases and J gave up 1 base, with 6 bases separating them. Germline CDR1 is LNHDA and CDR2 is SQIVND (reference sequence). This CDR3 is CASSIYRNTEAFF. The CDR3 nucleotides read TGTGCCAGTAGTATTTACAGGAACACTGAAGCTTTCTTT.

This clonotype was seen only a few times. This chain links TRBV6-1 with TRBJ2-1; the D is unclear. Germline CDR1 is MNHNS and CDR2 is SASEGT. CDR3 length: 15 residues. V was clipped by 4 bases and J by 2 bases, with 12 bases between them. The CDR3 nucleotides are TGTGCCAGCAGTGGGGCCTACCGAGCCTACAATGAGCAGTTCTTC. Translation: CASSGAYRAYNEQFF.

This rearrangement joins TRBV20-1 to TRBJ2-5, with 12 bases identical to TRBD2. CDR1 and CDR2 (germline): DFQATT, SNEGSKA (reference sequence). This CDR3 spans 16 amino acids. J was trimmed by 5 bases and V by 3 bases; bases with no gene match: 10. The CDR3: CSASPWTSGVYETQYF. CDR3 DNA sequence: TGCAGTGCTAGCCCTTGGACTAGCGGGGTGTATGAGACCCAGTACTTC.

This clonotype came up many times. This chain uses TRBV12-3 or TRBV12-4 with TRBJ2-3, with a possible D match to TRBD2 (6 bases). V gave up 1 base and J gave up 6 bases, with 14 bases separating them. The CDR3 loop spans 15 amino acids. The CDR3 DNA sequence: TGTGCCAGCAGTTTAGGGCGGGGACCCGCGGATACGCAGTATTTT. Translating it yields CASSLGRGPADTQYF.

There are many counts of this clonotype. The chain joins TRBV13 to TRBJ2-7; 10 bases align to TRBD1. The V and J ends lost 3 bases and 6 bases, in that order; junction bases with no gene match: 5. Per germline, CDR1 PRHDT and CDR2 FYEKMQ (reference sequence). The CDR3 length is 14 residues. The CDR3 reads CASSLGQGIAEQYF. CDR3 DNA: TGTGCCAGCAGCTTGGGACAGGGGATCGCCGAGCAGTACTTC.

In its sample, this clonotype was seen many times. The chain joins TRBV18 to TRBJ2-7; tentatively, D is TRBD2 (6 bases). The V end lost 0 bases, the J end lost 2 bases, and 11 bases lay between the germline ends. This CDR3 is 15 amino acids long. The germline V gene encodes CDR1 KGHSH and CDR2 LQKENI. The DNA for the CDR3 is TGTGCCAGCTCACCACCATCCGGGAGAGCCTACGAGCAGTACTTC. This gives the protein CASSPPSGRAYEQYF.

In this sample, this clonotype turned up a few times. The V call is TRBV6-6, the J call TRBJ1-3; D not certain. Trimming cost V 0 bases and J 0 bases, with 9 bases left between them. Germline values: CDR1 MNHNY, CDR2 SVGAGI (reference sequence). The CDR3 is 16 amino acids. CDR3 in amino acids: CASSYSRRLSGNTIYF. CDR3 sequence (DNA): TGTGCCAGCAGTTACTCAAGACGGCTCTCTGGAAACACCATATATTTT.

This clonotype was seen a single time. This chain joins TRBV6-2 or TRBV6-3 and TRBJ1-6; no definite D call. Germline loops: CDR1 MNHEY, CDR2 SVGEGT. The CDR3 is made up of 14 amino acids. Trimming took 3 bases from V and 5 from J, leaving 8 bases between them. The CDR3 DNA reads TGTGCCAGCAGTTATCGGGGAAATAATTCACCCCTCCACTTT. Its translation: CASSYRGNNSPLHF.

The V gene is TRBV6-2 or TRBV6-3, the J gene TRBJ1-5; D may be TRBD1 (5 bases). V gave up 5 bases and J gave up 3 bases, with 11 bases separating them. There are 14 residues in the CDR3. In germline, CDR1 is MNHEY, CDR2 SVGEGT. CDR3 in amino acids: CASSPGRANQPQHF. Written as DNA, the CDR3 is TGTGCCAGCAGTCCGGGACGGGCCAATCAGCCCCAGCATTTT.

The CDR3 coding sequence is TGTGCCAGCAGTGAATGGTCAGCGGGGGCCCCAGATACGCAGTATTTT. Amino acids: CASSEWSAGAPDTQYF. V and J are TRBV25-1 and TRBJ2-3; 8 bases map to TRBD2. CDR1 is MGHDK, CDR2 SYGVNS, per germline. J lost 4 bases, V lost 1 base, and 7 bases had no gene match. The CDR3 covers 16 residues.

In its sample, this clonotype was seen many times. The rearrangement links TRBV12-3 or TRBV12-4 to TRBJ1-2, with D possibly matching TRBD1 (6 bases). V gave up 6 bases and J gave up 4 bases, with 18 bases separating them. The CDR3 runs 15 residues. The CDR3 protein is CASRGTPKSRYGYTF. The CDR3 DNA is TGTGCCAGCAGGGGGACACCAAAATCCCGCTATGGCTACACCTTC.

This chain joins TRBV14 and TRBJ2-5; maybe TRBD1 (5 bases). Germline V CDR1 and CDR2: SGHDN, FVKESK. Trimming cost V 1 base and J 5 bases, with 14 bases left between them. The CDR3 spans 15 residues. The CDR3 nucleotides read TGTGCCAGCAGCCAAGCCTGGGGCGTTACGGAGACCCAGTACTTC. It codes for CASSQAWGVTETQYF. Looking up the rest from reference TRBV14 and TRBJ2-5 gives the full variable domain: EAGVTQFPSHSVIEKGQTVTLRCDPISGHDNLYWYRRVMGKEIKFLLHFVKESKQDESGMPNNRFLAERTGGTYSTLKVQPAELEDSGVYFCASSQAWGVTETQYFGPGTRLLVL.

CDR3 DNA sequence: TGTGCCAGCAGCCAATCTTCGGAGAGCACTGAAGCTTTCTTT. Protein sequence: CASSQSSESTEAFF. The chain is built from TRBV7-9 and TRBJ1-1; no clear D gene. V was clipped by 5 bases and J by 4 bases, with 14 bases between them. The CDR3 has 14 amino acids. Germline CDR1 SEHNR, CDR2 FQNEAQ (reference sequence). Combining the CDR3 with reference TRBV7-9 and TRBJ1-1 gives the whole variable domain DTGVSQNPRHKITKRGQNVTFRCDPISEHNRLYWYRQTLGQGPEFLTYFQNEAQLEKSRLLSDRFSAERPKGSFSTLEIQRTEQGDSAMYLCASSQSSESTEAFFGQGTRLTVV.

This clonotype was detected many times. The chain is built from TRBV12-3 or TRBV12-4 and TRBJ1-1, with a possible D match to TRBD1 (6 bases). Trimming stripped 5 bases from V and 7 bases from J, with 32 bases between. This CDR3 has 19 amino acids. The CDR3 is CASSPPLLGGTGPKIEAFF. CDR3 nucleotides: TGTGCCAGCAGTCCTCCCCTACTAGGGGGGACTGGACCAAAGATTGAAGCTTTCTTT.

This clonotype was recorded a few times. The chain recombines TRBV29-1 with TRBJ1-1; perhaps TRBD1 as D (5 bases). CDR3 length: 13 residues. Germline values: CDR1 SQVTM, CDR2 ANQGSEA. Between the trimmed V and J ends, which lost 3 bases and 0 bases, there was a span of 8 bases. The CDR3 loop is CSVDPGVNTEAFF. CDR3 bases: TGCAGCGTTGATCCGGGGGTGAACACTGAAGCTTTCTTT.

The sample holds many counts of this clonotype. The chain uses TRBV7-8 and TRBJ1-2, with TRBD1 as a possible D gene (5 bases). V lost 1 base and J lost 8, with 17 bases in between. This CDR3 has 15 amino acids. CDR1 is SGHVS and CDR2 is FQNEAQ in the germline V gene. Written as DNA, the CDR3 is TGTGCCAGCAGCTTAGAACCAGGAGGGGAGGTCGGCTACACCTTC. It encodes CASSLEPGGEVGYTF.

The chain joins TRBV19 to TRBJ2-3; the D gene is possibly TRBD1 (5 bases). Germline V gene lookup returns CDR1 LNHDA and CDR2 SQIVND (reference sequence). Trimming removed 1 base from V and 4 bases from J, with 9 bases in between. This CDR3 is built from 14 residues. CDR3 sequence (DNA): TGTGCCAGTAGTATAGCCAGGGCCGCAGATACGCAGTATTTT. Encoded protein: CASSIARAADTQYF.

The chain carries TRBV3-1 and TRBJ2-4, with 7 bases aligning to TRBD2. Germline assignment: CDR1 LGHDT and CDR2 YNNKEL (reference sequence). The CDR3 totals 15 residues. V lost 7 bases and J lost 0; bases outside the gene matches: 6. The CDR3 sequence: CASTVSGLAKNIQYF. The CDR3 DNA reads TGTGCCAGCACTGTTAGCGGGCTAGCCAAAAACATTCAGTACTTC.

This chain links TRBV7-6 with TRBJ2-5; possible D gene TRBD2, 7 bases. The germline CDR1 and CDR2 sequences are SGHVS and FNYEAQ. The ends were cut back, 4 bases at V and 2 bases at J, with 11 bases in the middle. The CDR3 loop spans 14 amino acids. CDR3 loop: CASSYRGAQETQYF. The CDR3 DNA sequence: TGTGCCAGCAGCTACCGGGGGGCGCAAGAGACCCAGTACTTC.

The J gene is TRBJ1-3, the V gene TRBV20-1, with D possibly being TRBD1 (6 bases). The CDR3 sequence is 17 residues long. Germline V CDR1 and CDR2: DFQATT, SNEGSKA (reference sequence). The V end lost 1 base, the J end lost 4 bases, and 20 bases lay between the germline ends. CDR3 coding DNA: TGCAGTGCTAGAGGGAGAGGACAGCAAATTCCGGGAAACACCATATATTTT. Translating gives CSARGRGQQIPGNTIYF.

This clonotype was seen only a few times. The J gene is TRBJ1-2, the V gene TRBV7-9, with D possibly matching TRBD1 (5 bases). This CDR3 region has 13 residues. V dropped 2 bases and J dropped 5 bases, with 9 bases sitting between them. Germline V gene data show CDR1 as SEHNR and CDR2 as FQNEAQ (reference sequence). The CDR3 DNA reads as TGTGCCAGCAGCTTACAAGGACAATATGGCTACACCTTC. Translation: CASSLQGQYGYTF.

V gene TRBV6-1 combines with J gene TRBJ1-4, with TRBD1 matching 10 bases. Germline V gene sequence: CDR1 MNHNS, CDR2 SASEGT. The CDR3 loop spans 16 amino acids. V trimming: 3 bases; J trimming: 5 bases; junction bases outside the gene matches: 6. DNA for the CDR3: TGTGCCAGCAGTGACACCTGGGACAGGGGAAATGAAAAACTGTTTTTT. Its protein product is CASSDTWDRGNEKLFF.

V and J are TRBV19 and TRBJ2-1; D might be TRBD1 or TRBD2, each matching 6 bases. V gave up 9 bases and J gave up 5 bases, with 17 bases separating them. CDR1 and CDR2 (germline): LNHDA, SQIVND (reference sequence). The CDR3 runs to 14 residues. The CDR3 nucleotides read TGTGCCAGCCGATGGGACACGGGGGACAATGAGCAGTTCTTC. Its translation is CASRWDTGDNEQFF.

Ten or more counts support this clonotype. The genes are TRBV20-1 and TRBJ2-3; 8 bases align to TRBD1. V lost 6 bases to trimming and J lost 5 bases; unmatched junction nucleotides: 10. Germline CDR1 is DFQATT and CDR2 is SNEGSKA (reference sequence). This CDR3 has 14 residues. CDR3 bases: TGCAGTGCAAATACGGACAGGGAAGAAGATACGCAGTATTTT. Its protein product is CSANTDREEDTQYF.